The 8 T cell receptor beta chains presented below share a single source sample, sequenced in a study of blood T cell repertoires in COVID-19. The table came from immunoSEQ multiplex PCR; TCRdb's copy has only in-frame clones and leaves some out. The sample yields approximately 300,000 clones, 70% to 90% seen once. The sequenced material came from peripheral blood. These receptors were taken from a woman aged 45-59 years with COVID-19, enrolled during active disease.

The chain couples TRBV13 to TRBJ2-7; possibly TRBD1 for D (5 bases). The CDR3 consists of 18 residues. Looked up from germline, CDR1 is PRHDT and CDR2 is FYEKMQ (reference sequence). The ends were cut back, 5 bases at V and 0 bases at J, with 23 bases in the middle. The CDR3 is CASSPLNHQGSDSYEQYF. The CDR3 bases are TGTGCCAGCAGCCCGTTAAATCATCAGGGCAGCGACTCCTACGAGCAGTACTTC.

The CDR3 sequence is CASSQQSRNEKLFF. The CDR3 nucleotides are TGTGCCAGCTCTCAACAGAGCCGAAATGAAAAACTGTTTTTT. V is TRBV18 and J is TRBJ1-4; D unclear. V was pared by 6 bases and J by 5 bases, with 13 bases between. Germline V gene lookup returns CDR1 KGHSH and CDR2 LQKENI. The CDR3 extends over 14 amino acids.

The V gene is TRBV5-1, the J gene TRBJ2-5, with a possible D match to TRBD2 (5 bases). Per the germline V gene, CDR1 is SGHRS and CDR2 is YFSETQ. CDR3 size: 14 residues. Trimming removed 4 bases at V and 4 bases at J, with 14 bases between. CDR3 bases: TGCGCCAGCAGCCCGACTAATCCCGGAGAGACCCAGTACTTC. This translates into CASSPTNPGETQYF.

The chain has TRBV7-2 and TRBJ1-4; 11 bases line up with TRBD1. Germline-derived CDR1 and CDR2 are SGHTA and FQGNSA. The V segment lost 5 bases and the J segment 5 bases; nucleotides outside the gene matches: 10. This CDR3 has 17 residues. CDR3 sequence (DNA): TGTGCCAGCAGCAACTATGGACAGGGGGCGAGAAATGAAAAACTGTTTTTT. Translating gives CASSNYGQGARNEKLFF.

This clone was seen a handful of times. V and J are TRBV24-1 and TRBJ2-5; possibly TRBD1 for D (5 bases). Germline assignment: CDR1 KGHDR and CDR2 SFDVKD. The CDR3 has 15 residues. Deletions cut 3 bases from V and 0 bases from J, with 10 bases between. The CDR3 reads CATSDRTGYQETQYF. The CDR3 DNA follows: TGTGCCACCAGTGATCGTACAGGATACCAAGAGACCCAGTACTTC.

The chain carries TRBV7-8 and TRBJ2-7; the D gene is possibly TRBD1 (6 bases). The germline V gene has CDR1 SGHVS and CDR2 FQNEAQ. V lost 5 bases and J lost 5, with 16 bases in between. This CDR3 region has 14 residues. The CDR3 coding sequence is TGTGCCAGCAGCCTCACAGGGAAGAGGAACGAGCAGTACTTC. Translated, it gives CASSLTGKRNEQYF.

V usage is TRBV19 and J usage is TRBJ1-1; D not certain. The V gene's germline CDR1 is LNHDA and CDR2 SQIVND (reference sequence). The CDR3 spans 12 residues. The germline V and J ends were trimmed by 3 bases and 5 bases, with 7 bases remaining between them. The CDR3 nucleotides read TGTGCCAGTAGTATGTTCGAGACTGAAGCTTTCTTT. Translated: CASSMFETEAFF.

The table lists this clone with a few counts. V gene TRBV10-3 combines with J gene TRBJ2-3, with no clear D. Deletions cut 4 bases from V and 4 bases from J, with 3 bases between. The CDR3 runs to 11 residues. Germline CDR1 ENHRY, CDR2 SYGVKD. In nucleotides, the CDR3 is TGTGCCATCAGTGCGGCAGATACGCAGTATTTT. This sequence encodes CAISAADTQYF.